These T cell receptor beta chains were read from a single sample in a study of blood T cells in healthy people across ages. TCRdb reprocessed the 5' RACE reads with MiXCR, giving one entry per CDR3 protein. Of 750,000 to 1,000,000 distinct CDR3 sequences listed, 25% to 35% are singletons. The sample also formed part of further work on T cells of mothers and their children.

Sequenced sample: blood. The receptors stem from a woman aged 40 to 55 in good health. CDR3s include the opening cysteine and the closing phenylalanine or tryptophan. The D gene is left open where the match is weak. Size is stated for part of the rows, as once, few or many counts, or as a class when the clone is expanded.

J gene,clone size,V gene,D gene,CDR3 protein,CDR3 DNA
TRBJ2-1,NA,TRBV5-8,NA,CASSPRDGISYNEQFF,TGTGCCAGCAGCCCCCGGGACGGAATCTCCTACAATGAGCAGTTCTTC
TRBJ2-5,NA,TRBV20-1,NA,CSARVWKTDQETQYF,TGCAGTGCTAGAGTTTGGAAGACGGACCAAGAGACCCAGTACTTC
TRBJ1-2,many,TRBV9,NA,CASSASAGYTF,TGTGCCAGCAGCGCGAGTGCCGGCTACACCTTC
TRBJ1-1,NA,TRBV12-3/TRBV12-4,NA,CASSLEREWMNTEAFF,TGTGCCAGCAGTTTAGAAAGGGAATGGATGAACACTGAAGCTTTCTTT
TRBJ1-6,NA,TRBV5-1,NA,CASSLDRRGVSPLHF,TGCGCCAGCAGCTTGGATCGCCGGGGAGTCTCACCCCTCCACTTT
TRBJ2-2,few,TRBV9,TRBD2,CASSVSGGLNTGELFF,TGTGCCAGCAGCGTGAGCGGGGGCCTGAACACCGGGGAGCTGTTTTTT
TRBJ2-1,many,TRBV6-2/TRBV6-3,TRBD2,CASSYSPLAGGIYNEQFF,TGTGCCAGCAGTTACTCCCCACTAGCGGGGGGGATCTACAATGAGCAGTTCTTC
TRBJ1-1,NA,TRBV5-5,NA,CASSLEIQVNTEAFF,TGTGCCAGCAGCTTGGAGATACAGGTGAACACTGAAGCTTTCTTT
TRBJ1-1,NA,TRBV28,NA,CASQRGGVNTEAFF,TGTGCCAGCCAAAGAGGAGGGGTGAACACTGAAGCTTTCTTT
TRBJ2-4,many,TRBV12-3/TRBV12-4,NA,CASTRSANNIQYF,TGTGCCAGCACCAGGAGCGCGAACAACATTCAGTACTTC
TRBJ1-2,many,TRBV20-1,NA,CSAVKTGQTNYGYTF,TGCAGTGCTGTGAAGACCGGACAGACTAACTATGGCTACACCTTC
TRBJ2-3,NA,TRBV5-1,TRBD1,CASALGQTGGDTQYF,TGCGCCAGCGCCCTGGGCCAGACAGGGGGGGATACGCAGTATTTT
TRBJ2-1,NA,TRBV12-3/TRBV12-4,NA,CTSINPRGDSYNEQFF,TGTACCAGCATCAACCCTAGGGGGGACTCCTACAATGAGCAGTTCTTC
TRBJ2-4,many,TRBV29-1,NA,CSVEDHAGRAKNIQYF,TGCAGCGTTGAAGATCATGCTGGTAGAGCCAAAAACATTCAGTACTTC
TRBJ2-7,NA,TRBV21-1,NA,CASSKPAPGQGEQYF,TGTGCCAGCAGCAAACCCGCCCCGGGCCAGGGCGAGCAGTACTTC
TRBJ1-2,few,TRBV11-2,NA,CASGMPVEGYGYTF,TGTGCCAGCGGGATGCCAGTTGAAGGCTATGGCTACACCTTC
TRBJ2-7,many,TRBV7-7,NA,CASSLSLQGTALHDFSYEQYF,TGTGCTAGCAGCTTGTCCCTACAGGGAACTGCCCTTCATGACTTCTCCTACGAGCAGTACTTC